This record covers a single T cell receptor beta chain. This clonotype was observed a handful of times. Its antigen is not yet known. It has no much larger one-base neighbor in the sample; base qualities were not kept. The data belong to a study of identical twins listed by TCRdb under 2016. Broadly, across the study: To test whether fetal clonotypes persist, the study used deep sequencing on TCR alpha and beta repertoires from monozygotic twins, unrelated adults of various ages, and cord blood. To rule out contamination, replicate twin experiments were performed at different times with different library preparation protocols.

Only healthy Caucasian donors were included. Three pairs of female monozygotic twins, all aged about 18 to 30 years, were included in the twin cohort. RNA for TCR libraries was isolated from peripheral blood mononuclear cells. The library was built by means of 5' RACE. The sequencer was an Illumina HiSeq 2000. Template switching added a universal primer binding site, and the final cDNA carried a unique molecular identifier that allowed TCR cDNA molecules to be counted accurately. Specific primers in the conserved constant-segment region were used to synthesize first-strand cDNA for TCR alpha and beta chains. Each cDNA library was double barcoded, with a SMART-Mk sample barcode plus Illumina barcodes, to control for contamination. Two successive PCR steps introduced TruSeq adapter sequences along with Illumina sample barcodes. TCR alpha and beta cDNA libraries were sequenced on the Illumina HiSeq platform with custom primers. Per the original workflow: Raw reads were processed with MiGEC to extract unique molecular identifiers, and MiXCR was used to determine CDR3 positions. Recombination models were inferred per individual with the repgenHMM and IGoR tools using an EM algorithm. Shared clonotypes were analyzed with the tcR package in R, and sharing was normalized by the product of cloneset sizes. To study raw recombination free of thymic and clonal selection effects, out-of-frame nonproductive sequences were analyzed. In-frame beta chains were kept once TCRdb had trimmed the public reads at Q25 with fastp and called clones with MiXCR. Rows merge per CDR3 protein into single entries with the most common DNA and genes. TCRdb, not the authors, supplied the V and J calls. The table for this sample lists under 1 million distinct CDR3 sequences; 12% of them were counted only once. The ten largest make up around 1.6% of the sample.

Overall study outcomes, separate from this receptor: Abundant cord blood beta clonotypes carried fewer insertions; young adult naive repertoires showed a weaker similar trend, while memory repertoires showed none. Out-of-frame TCR alpha sharing in monozygotic twins was systematically underestimated by recombination models, whereas sharing between unrelated individuals was in agreement with the recombination models. Conclusions relied on cross-sectional statistical analysis, since the same donors could not be followed over many years. In beta out-of-frame sequences, excess twin sharing was weaker, because having fewer shared sequences lowered the signal-to-noise ratio. Invariant T cells such as MAIT and iNKT could partly confound zero-insertion analyses, although diverse VJ usage argued against such confounding for most clonotypes. Compared with coincidental sharing between unrelated individuals, out-of-frame TCR alpha sequences shared between twins had an excess of sequences with low generation probability.

Relative to germline, V is missing 4 bases and J is missing 0 bases, with 5 bases of the junction outside any gene match. From a lookup of the germline V gene (reference sequence), CDR1 and CDR2 are DFQATT and SNEGSKA. The CDR3 spans 15 residues, from the cysteine through the phenylalanine. Only the CDR3 part of the read is kept: 45 bases, read in frame from the first base. This same sample was also part of a study on yellow fever vaccine responses in identical twins. Taken from the second paper: According to the authors, in identical twins the way T cells responded to vaccination appeared partly convergent and partly personalized. In identical twins, the study followed T cell clones that responded to the vaccine with precision.

The rearranged segments are TRBV20-1 and TRBJ2-2; a stretch of 7 junction bases matches TRBD1. Sequenced sample: PBMCs. This TCR came from a woman aged 18-35 years in good health. The nucleotide sequence is given as TGCAGTGCTACACACGGGACAGCGAACACCGGGGAGCTGTTTTTT. This translates into CSATHGTANTGELFF.